A single count supports the clone carrying this T cell receptor beta chain. Its antigen remains unknown. This clone may be a read error of a much larger clone one base away. TCRs were amplified from about 640 ng gDNA of bulk tumor per sample. Multiple widely separated biopsies were taken from each primary tumor at surgery. Newly diagnosed with untreated non-small cell lung cancer, the patients underwent curative surgery. The CDR3 consists of 16 residues. Germline V CDR1 and CDR2: LGHDT, YNNKEL (reference sequence). The data derive from a study of immune heterogeneity within non-small cell lung tumors. Study results and caveats: Alongside site-unique high-frequency clones, identical dominant CDR3 beta clonotypes recurred across tumor sites within a patient.

A first 10-cycle multiplex round used 32 V-gene and 13 J-gene primers on TCR beta CDR3. TCRdb re-analysed the multiplex PCR reads in MiXCR, keeping a single row per CDR3 protein. The sample lists over 3,500 distinct CDR3 sequences; under 25% were seen once. This sequence joins TRBV3-1 and TRBJ1-5; no reliable D call. The receptor was derived from a man between 65 and 80 years old with non-small cell lung cancer. The specimen was lung tumor tissue. CDR3 DNA: TGTGCCAGCATCCAAGGGTCACAAACTAGCAATCAGCCCCAGCATTTT. Protein: CASIQGSQTSNQPQHF.